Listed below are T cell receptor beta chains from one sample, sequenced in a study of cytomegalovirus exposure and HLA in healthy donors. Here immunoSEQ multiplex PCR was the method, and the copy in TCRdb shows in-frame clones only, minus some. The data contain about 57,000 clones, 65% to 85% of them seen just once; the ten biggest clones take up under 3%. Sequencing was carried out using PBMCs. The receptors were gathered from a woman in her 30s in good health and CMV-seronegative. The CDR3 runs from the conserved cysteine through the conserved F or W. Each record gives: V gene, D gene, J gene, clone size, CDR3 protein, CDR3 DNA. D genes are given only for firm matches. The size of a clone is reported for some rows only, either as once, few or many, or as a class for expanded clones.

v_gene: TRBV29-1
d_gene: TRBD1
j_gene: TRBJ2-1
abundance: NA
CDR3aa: CSVPGQGANEQFF
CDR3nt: TGCAGCGTACCGGGACAGGGGGCCAATGAGCAGTTCTTC

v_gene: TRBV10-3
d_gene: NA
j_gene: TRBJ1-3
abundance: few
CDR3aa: CASSRGGGYSGNTIYF
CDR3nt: TGTGCCAGCAGCAGAGGGGGGGGGTACTCTGGAAACACCATATATTTT

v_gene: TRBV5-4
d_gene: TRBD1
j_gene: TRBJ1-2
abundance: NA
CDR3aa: CASSPGQGGSGYTF
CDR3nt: TGTGCCAGCAGCCCGGGACAGGGTGGGTCTGGCTACACCTTC

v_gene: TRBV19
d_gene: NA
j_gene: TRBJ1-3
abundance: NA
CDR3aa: CASRYSSSGNTIYF
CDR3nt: TGTGCCAGTAGGTACAGTTCATCTGGAAACACCATATATTTT

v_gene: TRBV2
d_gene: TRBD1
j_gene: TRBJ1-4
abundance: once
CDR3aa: CAVLEGQANEKLFF
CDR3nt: TGTGCCGTTTTGGAGGGACAGGCTAATGAAAAACTGTTTTTT

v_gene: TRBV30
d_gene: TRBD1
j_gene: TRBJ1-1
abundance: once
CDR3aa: CAWDGTEENTEAFF
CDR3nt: TGTGCCTGGGACGGGACAGAGGAGAACACTGAAGCTTTCTTT

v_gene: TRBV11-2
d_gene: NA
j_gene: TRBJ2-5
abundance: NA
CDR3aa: CASSLSGGRGETQYF
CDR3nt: TGTGCCAGCAGCTTATCGGGGGGCAGGGGCGAGACCCAGTACTTC

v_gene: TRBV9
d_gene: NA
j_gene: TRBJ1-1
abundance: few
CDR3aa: CASSEEGRRNTEAFF
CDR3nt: TGTGCCAGCAGCGAAGAAGGGAGGAGGAACACTGAAGCTTTCTTT

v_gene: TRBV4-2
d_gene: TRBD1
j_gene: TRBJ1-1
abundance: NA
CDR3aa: CASSQEAGGRNTEAFF
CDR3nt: TGTGCCAGCAGCCAAGAAGCAGGGGGCAGAAACACTGAAGCTTTCTTT

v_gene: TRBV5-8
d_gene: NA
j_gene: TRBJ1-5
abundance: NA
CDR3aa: CASSPLLLRGGQPQHF
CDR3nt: TGTGCCAGCAGCCCCCTCCTTTTACGAGGTGGTCAGCCCCAGCATTTT

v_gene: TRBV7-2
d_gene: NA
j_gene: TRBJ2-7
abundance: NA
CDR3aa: CASSPLTSSGEQYF
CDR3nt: TGTGCCAGCAGCCCGTTGACTAGTTCGGGCGAGCAGTACTTC

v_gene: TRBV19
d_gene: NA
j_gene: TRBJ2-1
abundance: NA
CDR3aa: CASSSQASYNEQFF
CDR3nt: TGTGCCAGTAGCAGCCAGGCTTCCTACAATGAGCAGTTCTTC

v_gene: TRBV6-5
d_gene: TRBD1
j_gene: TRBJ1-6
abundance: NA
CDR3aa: CASGDRERSPLHF
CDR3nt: TGTGCCAGCGGAGACAGGGAGAGGTCACCCCTCCACTTT

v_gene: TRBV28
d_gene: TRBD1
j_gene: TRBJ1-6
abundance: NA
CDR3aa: CASSFPSGTVTYNSPLHF
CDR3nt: TGTGCCAGCAGTTTTCCCTCTGGGACAGTTACTTATAATTCACCCCTCCACTTT

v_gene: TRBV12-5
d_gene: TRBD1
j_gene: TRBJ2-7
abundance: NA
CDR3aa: CASGLKPGQGEDEQYF
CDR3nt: TGTGCTAGTGGTTTGAAGCCGGGACAGGGGGAAGACGAGCAGTACTTC

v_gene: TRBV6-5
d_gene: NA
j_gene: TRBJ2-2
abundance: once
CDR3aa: CASSFGNTGELFF
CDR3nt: TGTGCCAGCAGTTTCGGGAACACCGGGGAGCTGTTTTTT

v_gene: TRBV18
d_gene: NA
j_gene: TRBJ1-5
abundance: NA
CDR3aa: CASSPSKGVNQPQHF
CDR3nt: TGTGCCAGCTCACCGTCGAAGGGAGTCAATCAGCCCCAGCATTTT

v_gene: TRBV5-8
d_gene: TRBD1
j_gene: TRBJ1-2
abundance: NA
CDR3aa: CASSLAGQGGPHYTF
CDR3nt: TGTGCCAGCAGCTTGGCAGGACAGGGGGGCCCCCACTACACCTTC

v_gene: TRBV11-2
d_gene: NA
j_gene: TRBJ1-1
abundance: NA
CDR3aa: CASSLGQLNTEAFF
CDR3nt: TGTGCCAGCAGCTTAGGACAGTTGAACACTGAAGCTTTCTTT

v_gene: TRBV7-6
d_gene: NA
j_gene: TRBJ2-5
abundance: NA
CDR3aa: CASSLGGQQETQYF
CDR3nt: TGTGCCAGCAGCTTAGGGGGGCAGCAAGAGACCCAGTACTTC

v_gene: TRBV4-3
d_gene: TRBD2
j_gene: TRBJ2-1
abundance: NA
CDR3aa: CASSRTSGRHNEQFF
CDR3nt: TGCGCCAGCAGCCGTACTAGCGGGCGACACAATGAGCAGTTCTTC

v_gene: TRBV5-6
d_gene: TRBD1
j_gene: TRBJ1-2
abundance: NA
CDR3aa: CASSLDRTGGFNGYTF
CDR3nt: TGTGCCAGCAGCTTAGATAGGACAGGAGGGTTTAATGGCTACACCTTC

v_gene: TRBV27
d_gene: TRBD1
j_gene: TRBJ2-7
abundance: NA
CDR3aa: CASSKGQGSYEQYF
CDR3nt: TGTGCCAGCAGTAAGGGACAGGGATCCTACGAGCAGTACTTC

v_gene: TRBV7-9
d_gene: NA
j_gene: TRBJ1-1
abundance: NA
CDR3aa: CASSLLGANTEAFF
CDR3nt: TGTGCCAGCAGCTTACTAGGGGCAAACACTGAAGCTTTCTTT

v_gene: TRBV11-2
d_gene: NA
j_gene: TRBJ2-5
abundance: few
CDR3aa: CASSYGETQYF
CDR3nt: TGTGCCAGCAGCTACGGAGAGACCCAGTACTTC

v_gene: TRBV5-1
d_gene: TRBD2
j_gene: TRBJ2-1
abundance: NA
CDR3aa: CASSLGLAGSYNEQFF
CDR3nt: TGCGCCAGCAGCTTGGGACTAGCGGGCTCCTACAATGAGCAGTTCTTC

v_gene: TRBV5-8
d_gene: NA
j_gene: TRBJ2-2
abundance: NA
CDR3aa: CASSPGTGELFF
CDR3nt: TGTGCCAGCAGCCCCGGGACCGGGGAGCTGTTTTTT

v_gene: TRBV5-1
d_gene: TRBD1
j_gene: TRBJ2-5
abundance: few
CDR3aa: CASSPRGTAETQYF
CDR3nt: TGCGCCAGCAGCCCCCGTGGGACAGCAGAGACCCAGTACTTC

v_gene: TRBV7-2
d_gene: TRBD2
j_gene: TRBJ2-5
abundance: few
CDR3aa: CASSFLTSGRQETQYF
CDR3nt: TGTGCCAGCAGCTTCCTGACTAGCGGGAGGCAAGAGACCCAGTACTTC

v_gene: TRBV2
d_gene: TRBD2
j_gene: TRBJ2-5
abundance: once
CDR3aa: CASSEIAGKETQYF
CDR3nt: TGTGCCAGCAGTGAAATAGCGGGGAAAGAGACCCAGTACTTC

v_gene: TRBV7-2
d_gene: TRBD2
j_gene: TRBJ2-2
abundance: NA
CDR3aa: CASSVGLAGGNGGELFF
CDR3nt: TGTGCCAGCAGCGTCGGACTAGCGGGGGGGAATGGCGGGGAGCTGTTTTTT

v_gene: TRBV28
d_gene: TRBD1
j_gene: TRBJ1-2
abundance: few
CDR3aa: CASRSSGQGHGYTF
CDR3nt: TGTGCCAGCAGATCGTCGGGACAGGGCCATGGCTACACCTTC

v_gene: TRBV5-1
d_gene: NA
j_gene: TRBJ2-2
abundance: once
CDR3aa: CASSLEWAGTSGELFF
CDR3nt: TGCGCCAGCAGCTTGGAATGGGCAGGTACTTCGGGGGAGCTGTTTTTT

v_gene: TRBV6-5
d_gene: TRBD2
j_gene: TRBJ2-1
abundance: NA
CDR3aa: CASSYSGTSGNEQFF
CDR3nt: TGTGCCAGCAGTTATTCAGGGACTAGCGGGAATGAGCAGTTCTTC

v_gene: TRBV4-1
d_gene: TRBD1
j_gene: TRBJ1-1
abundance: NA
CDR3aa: CASSQDFPGGYTEAFF
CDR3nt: TGCGCCAGCAGCCAAGACTTCCCAGGGGGTTACACTGAAGCTTTCTTT

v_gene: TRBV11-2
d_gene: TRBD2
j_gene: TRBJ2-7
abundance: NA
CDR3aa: CASSRGLAETYEQYF
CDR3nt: TGTGCCAGCAGTAGAGGACTAGCGGAAACCTACGAGCAGTACTTC

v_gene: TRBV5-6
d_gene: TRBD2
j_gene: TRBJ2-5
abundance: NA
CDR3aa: CASSSPGLVSQYF
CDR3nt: TGTGCCAGCAGCTCTCCGGGACTAGTATCCCAGTACTTC

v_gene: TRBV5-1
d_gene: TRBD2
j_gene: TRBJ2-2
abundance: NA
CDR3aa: CASSSRTSGGVTGELFF
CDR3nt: TGCGCCAGCAGTTCTAGGACTAGCGGGGGAGTCACCGGGGAGCTGTTTTTT

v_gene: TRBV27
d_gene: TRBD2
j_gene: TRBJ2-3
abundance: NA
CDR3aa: CASSSLAGGFTDTQYF
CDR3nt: TGTGCCAGCAGTAGCCTAGCGGGGGGGTTCACAGATACGCAGTATTTT

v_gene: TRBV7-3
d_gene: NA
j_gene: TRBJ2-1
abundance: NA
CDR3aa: CASSQRGAGYNEQFF
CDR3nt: TGTGCCAGCAGCCAACGGGGGGCTGGATACAATGAGCAGTTCTTC

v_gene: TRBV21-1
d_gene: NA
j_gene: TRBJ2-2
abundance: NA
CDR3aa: CASDSRGLAGGGNTGELFF
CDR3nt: TGTGCCAGCGATAGTAGGGGGCTAGCGGGAGGGGGGAACACCGGGGAGCTGTTTTTT

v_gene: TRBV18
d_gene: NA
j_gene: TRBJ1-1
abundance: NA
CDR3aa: CASSPQPSVGAWVNTEAFF
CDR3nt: TGTGCCAGCTCACCACAACCATCGGTGGGGGCGTGGGTGAACACTGAAGCTTTCTTT

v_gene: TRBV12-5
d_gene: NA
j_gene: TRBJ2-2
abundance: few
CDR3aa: CASGLGAEGELFF
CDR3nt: TGTGCTAGTGGTTTGGGGGCTGAGGGGGAGCTGTTTTTT

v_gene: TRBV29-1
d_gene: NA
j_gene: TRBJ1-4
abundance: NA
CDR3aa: CSPSEFEKLFF
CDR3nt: TGCAGCCCCTCGGAGTTTGAAAAACTGTTTTTT

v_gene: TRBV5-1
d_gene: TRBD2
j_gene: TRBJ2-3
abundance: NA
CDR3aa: CASSSLSGGPSTDTQYF
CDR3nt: TGCGCCAGCAGCTCCCTCAGCGGGGGGCCTAGCACAGATACGCAGTATTTT

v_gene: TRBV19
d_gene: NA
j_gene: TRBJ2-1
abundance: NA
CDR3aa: CASSMGTGGVRNEQFF
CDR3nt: TGTGCCAGTAGTATGGGGACCGGCGGGGTGCGCAATGAGCAGTTCTTC

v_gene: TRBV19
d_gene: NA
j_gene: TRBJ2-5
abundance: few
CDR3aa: CASKSRGGGGETQYF
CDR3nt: TGTGCCAGTAAAAGTCGGGGCGGGGGCGGGGAGACCCAGTACTTC